Each of the 14 T cell receptor beta chains below was sequenced from the same sample in a study of CD8 T cells in ankylosing spondylitis (dated by TCRdb to about 2017). Library preparation was by 5' RACE. Instrument used: Illumina HiSeq 2500. TCRdb applied fastp at Q25 and MiXCR to the public reads, then kept only in-frame beta chains. Rows are unified per CDR3 protein, each entry keeping the most common DNA and genes. For this sample there are under 200,000 distinct CDR3 sequences; around a tenth appear just once. Roughly 28% of the sample rests with the top ten. Input material: blood, either unsorted or a sorted T cell fraction (not recorded which). These receptors originate from a male donor with ankylosing spondylitis or in good health (not recorded which).

This clonotype was seen at least ten times. The CDR3 spells CASSQGYSGVKQETQYF. The CDR3 DNA reads as TGTGCCAGCAGCCAAGGATATAGCGGGGTTAAACAAGAGACCCAGTACTTC. The chain links TRBV14 to TRBJ2-5; 8 positions match TRBD2. This CDR3 comprises 17 residues. CDR1 is SGHDN and CDR2 is FVKESK in the germline V gene. V shed 1 base, J shed 2 bases, and the junction held 9 bases outside the gene matches.

This clonotype was detected ten times or more. The chain recombines TRBV5-1 with TRBJ2-3, with TRBD2 matching 7 bases. The V and J ends lost 2 bases and 5 bases, in that order; junction bases with no gene match: 5. CDR1 and CDR2 from the germline V gene are SGHRS and YFSETQ. There are 14 residues in the CDR3. The CDR3 DNA sequence: TGCGCCAGCAGCTTAATAGCGGGCCAAGATACGCAGTATTTT. Translating it yields CASSLIAGQDTQYF.

This clonotype was seen just once. This chain uses TRBV6-5 with TRBJ1-1, with unresolved D. Germline CDR1 MNHEY, CDR2 SVGAGI. The V gene lost 2 bases and the J gene lost 7 bases, with 8 bases spanning the gap. This CDR3 contains 12 residues. DNA of the CDR3: TGTGCCAGCAGTTACCCGGGAAATGAAGCTTTCTTT. Its translation: CASSYPGNEAFF.

This clonotype was seen ten or more times. The chain recombines TRBV6-6 with TRBJ2-7; D uncertain. The CDR3 totals 13 residues. Trimming stripped 0 bases from V and 4 bases from J, with 7 bases between. Germline V gene sequence: CDR1 MNHNY, CDR2 SVGAGI (reference sequence). The CDR3 is CASSYSGFYEQYF. The CDR3 DNA reads as TGTGCCAGCAGTTACTCAGGGTTTTACGAGCAGTACTTC.

This clonotype came up many times. The chain is built from TRBV5-1 and TRBJ2-1; D may be TRBD1 (5 bases). The CDR3 consists of 14 residues. V shed 4 bases and J shed 5 bases, with 13 bases lying between them. Germline V lookup: CDR1 SGHRS, CDR2 YFSETQ. This chain's CDR3 is CASSGAGPHNEQFF. In DNA, the CDR3 is TGCGCCAGCAGCGGAGCAGGGCCGCACAATGAGCAGTTCTTC.

The table lists this clonotype with many counts. The chain combines TRBV7-8 with TRBJ2-3; 8 bases match TRBD2. The CDR3 has 16 amino acids. The germline gives CDR1 SGHVS, CDR2 FQNEAQ. V was clipped by 2 bases and J by 5 bases; unmatched bases: 9. The CDR3: CASSLISGEPGDTQYF. Written as DNA, the CDR3 is TGTGCCAGCAGCTTAATTAGCGGGGAACCCGGAGATACGCAGTATTTT.

This clonotype was seen only a few times. The chain employs TRBV12-3 or TRBV12-4 and TRBJ1-1; 9 bases fit TRBD1. This CDR3 has 14 residues. J gave up 2 bases and V 6 bases, and 4 bases lay outside the gene matches. CDR3 sequence reads: CASSQDRGNTEAFF. In DNA form, the CDR3 reads TGTGCCAGCAGCCAGGACAGGGGAAACACTGAAGCTTTCTTT.

This clonotype was detected many times. The chain links TRBV14 to TRBJ2-7, with D tentatively TRBD2 (5 bases). V dropped 5 bases and J dropped 0 bases, with 11 bases sitting between them. Germline CDR1 is SGHDN and CDR2 is FVKESK. This CDR3 has 14 amino acids. The CDR3 loop reads CASSNSASSYEQYF. The CDR3, as DNA: TGTGCCAGCAGCAATAGCGCGAGCTCCTACGAGCAGTACTTC.

Only a few counts were recorded for this clonotype. This rearrangement joins TRBV6-5 to TRBJ2-1; 10 bases fit TRBD2. The J segment lost 5 bases and the V segment lost 0 bases, leaving 10 bases of the junction unmatched. The CDR3 contains 18 residues. Germline CDR1 reads MNHEY; CDR2 reads SVGAGI. CDR3 in amino acids: CASSYSPSGSFGHNEQFF. The CDR3 coding sequence is TGTGCCAGCAGTTACTCGCCTAGCGGGAGCTTTGGCCACAATGAGCAGTTCTTC.

This clonotype was observed many times. The chain joins TRBV5-8 to TRBJ2-5; D possibly corresponds to TRBD2 (6 bases). This CDR3 spans 14 amino acids. The germline V and J ends were trimmed by 4 bases and 7 bases, with 17 bases remaining between them. Germline V gene sequence: CDR1 SGHTS, CDR2 YDEGEE. The CDR3, as DNA: TGTGCCAGCAGCCCCGGTTGGTCCGGGGGGACCCAGTACTTC. This gives the protein CASSPGWSGGTQYF. The variable domain in full, with the rest retrieved from reference TRBV5-8 and TRBJ2-5, is EAGVTQSPTHLIKTRGQQATLRCSPISGHTSVYWYQQALGLGLQFLLWYDEGEERNRGNFPPRFSGRQFPNYSSELNVNALELEDSALYLCASSPGWSGGTQYFGPGTRLLVL.

This clonotype was counted between two and nine times. The rearrangement joins TRBV20-1 to TRBJ2-3, with D possibly matching TRBD2 (5 bases). The V gene's germline CDR1 is DFQATT and CDR2 SNEGSKA (reference sequence). The CDR3 is 10 residues long. Trimming took off 5 bases at V and 7 bases at J, with 7 bases between the two ends. The CDR3 sequence: CSADGNTQYF. In nucleotides, the CDR3 is TGCAGTGCTGACGGGAATACGCAGTATTTT.

This clonotype has more than one count but fewer than ten. The rearrangement uses TRBV11-2 and TRBJ1-5, with D hard to call. The CDR3 consists of 15 residues. The germline V gene has CDR1 SGHAT and CDR2 FQNNGV. V lost 4 bases and J lost 0, with 10 bases in between. The CDR3: CASSSEGGSNQPQHF. The CDR3 DNA sequence: TGTGCCAGCAGCTCAGAAGGCGGTAGCAATCAGCCCCAGCATTTT. The whole variable domain, filled in from reference TRBV11-2 and TRBJ1-5, reads EAGVAQSPRYKIIEKRQSVAFWCNPISGHATLYWYQQILGQGPKLLIQFQNNGVVDDSQLPKDRFSAERLKGVDSTLKIQPAKLEDSAVYLCASSSEGGSNQPQHFGDGTRLSIL.

This clonotype was seen a few times. This chain joins TRBV4-3 and TRBJ1-2; no firm D call. CDR3 length: 17 amino acids. Germline V gene lookup returns CDR1 LGHNA and CDR2 YSLEER. Trimming removed 2 bases from V and 4 bases from J, with 20 bases in between. The CDR3 DNA sequence: TGCGCCAGCAGCCAAATTAATGGAGGCTCGCATCGCTATGGCTACACCTTC. Residues: CASSQINGGSHRYGYTF.

This clonotype was observed many times. This chain joins TRBV5-1 and TRBJ2-5, with 13 bases matching TRBD2. The junction had 10 bases not matched to a gene; V was cut back by 6 bases and J by 5 bases. The CDR3 runs to 16 residues. Per the germline V gene, CDR1 is SGHRS and CDR2 is YFSETQ. The CDR3 bases are TGCGCCAGCACCTTAACCGGGACTAGCGGGATGGAGACCCAGTACTTC. Translated: CASTLTGTSGMETQYF.